The 6 T cell receptor beta chains below come from one sample, sequenced in a study of blood T cell repertoires in COVID-19. Only in-frame clones appear in the TCRdb table, and some are missing; sequencing was by immunoSEQ multiplex PCR. The table records approximately 330,000 clones, over 80% of them present only once. Sequencing was performed on peripheral blood. The receptors here all came from a man aged 25-40 years with COVID-19, enrolled during active disease.

The genes are TRBV19 and TRBJ1-4, with D maybe TRBD1 (5 bases). V lost 6 bases to trimming and J lost 6 bases, with 11 bases between them. CDR1 is LNHDA and CDR2 is SQIVND in the germline V gene (reference sequence). CDR3 length: 13 residues. Here the CDR3 reads CASRDTRDEKLFF. The CDR3 DNA reads TGTGCCAGTAGGGACACAAGGGATGAAAAACTGTTTTTT.

The gene calls are TRBV5-8 and TRBJ2-7; no clear D gene. This CDR3 spans 11 amino acids. V dropped 4 bases and J dropped 3 bases, with 5 bases sitting between them. Germline loops: CDR1 SGHTS, CDR2 YDEGEE. The CDR3: CASSRHYEQYF. The DNA of the CDR3 is TGTGCCAGCAGCCGACACTACGAGCAGTACTTC.

CDR3 amino acids: CATSDSGTGHHTQYF. The CDR3 DNA is TGTGCCACCAGTGATTCCGGGACAGGGCACCATACGCAGTATTTT. The gene calls are TRBV24-1 and TRBJ2-3, with 9 bases lining up with TRBD1. The V segment lost 2 bases and the J segment 7 bases; nucleotides outside the gene matches: 6. This CDR3 contains 15 residues. From germline, CDR1 is KGHDR and CDR2 SFDVKD.

This chain links TRBV5-4 with TRBJ1-1; 9 bases match TRBD1. V was clipped by 4 bases and J by 0 bases; unmatched bases: 1. The CDR3 runs to 14 residues. Germline-derived CDR1 and CDR2 are SGHNT and YYREEE (reference sequence). For the CDR3, the DNA is TGTGCCAGCAGCCGGACAGGGGTGAACACTGAAGCTTTCTTT. Its protein product is CASSRTGVNTEAFF.

This sequence joins TRBV19 and TRBJ2-5; D is unresolved. Germline CDR1 is LNHDA and CDR2 is SQIVND (reference sequence). The V end lost 2 bases, the J end lost 5 bases, and 18 bases lay between the germline ends. This CDR3 is 16 amino acids long. The CDR3 region is CASSIRSDQREETQYF. The CDR3 DNA sequence: TGTGCCAGTAGTATAAGATCCGACCAGCGCGAGGAGACCCAGTACTTC.

This chain uses TRBV7-2 with TRBJ2-1, with TRBD1 as a possible D gene (6 bases). The CDR3 is made up of 18 amino acids. V lost 1 base to trimming and J lost 0 bases, with 16 bases between them. From germline, CDR1 is SGHTA and CDR2 FQGNSA. The CDR3 DNA sequence: TGTGCCAGCAGCTTAGTAGTTTACAGGGCGAGCTCCTACAATGAGCAGTTCTTC. Its translation is CASSLVVYRASSYNEQFF.